Each of the 10 T cell receptor beta chains below was sequenced from the same sample in a study of blood T cell repertoires in COVID-19. Measured with immunoSEQ multiplex PCR; TCRdb has only the in-frame clones, and not every one. This table has a few hundred thousand clones, around 87% appearing once. Source material: peripheral blood. The receptors stem from a woman in her twenties or thirties with COVID-19, enrolled during active disease.

This clone was picked up one time. This rearrangement joins TRBV4-1 to TRBJ2-5; perhaps TRBD2 as D (6 bases). The CDR3 has 13 residues. Germline V lookup: CDR1 MGHRA, CDR2 YSYEKL. Trimming stripped 4 bases from V and 5 bases from J, with 11 bases between. This CDR3 reads CASSPTSWETQYF. The CDR3 DNA reads as TGCGCCAGCAGCCCAACTAGCTGGGAGACCCAGTACTTC.

The CDR3 reads CAISSADTGELFF. DNA for the CDR3: TGTGCCATCAGTTCGGCGGACACCGGGGAGCTGTTTTTT. The chain employs TRBV10-3 and TRBJ2-2; D not certain. Per germline, CDR1 ENHRY and CDR2 SYGVKD. The length of the CDR3 is 13 residues. Trimming removed 5 bases at V and 3 bases at J, with 7 bases between.

The chain combines TRBV30 with TRBJ2-7; weak D call: TRBD1 (5 bases). Trimming left V 2 bases short and J 3 bases short, with 11 bases between. CDR3 length equals 13 residues. Germline V gives CDR1 GTSNPN, CDR2 SVGIG (reference sequence). CDR3 in DNA: TGTGCCTGGAGTAGGACACCAAACTACGAGCAGTACTTC. This sequence encodes CAWSRTPNYEQYF.

The rearrangement joins TRBV27 to TRBJ1-2; 9 bases are shared with TRBD1. This CDR3 region has 13 residues. The V gene end was trimmed by 5 bases and the J gene end by 10 bases; junction bases not matched to a gene: 8. Per germline, CDR1 MNHEY and CDR2 SMNVEV (reference sequence). This chain's CDR3 is CASSPRDREVYTF. As DNA, the CDR3 is TGTGCCAGCAGTCCCCGGGACAGGGAAGTCTACACCTTC.

The V call is TRBV7-9, the J call TRBJ2-7, with D possibly being TRBD1 (5 bases). V lost 3 bases, J lost 6 bases, and 12 bases lay in between. The CDR3 totals 13 residues. CDR1 and CDR2 (germline): SEHNR, FQNEAQ (reference sequence). The CDR3 spells CASSFRGSSEQYF. The CDR3 bases are TGTGCCAGCAGCTTTAGGGGTTCAAGCGAGCAGTACTTC.

CDR3 coding DNA: TGTGCCAGCAGCTTGGGACTAGCGGGCGCACGCCTCGAGCAGTACTTC. Amino acids: CASSLGLAGARLEQYF. V usage is TRBV7-2 and J usage is TRBJ2-7; 12 bases are a match to TRBD2. CDR3 length: 16 amino acids. The V and J ends lost 3 bases and 6 bases, in that order; junction bases with no gene match: 9. Germline lookup yields CDR1 SGHTA and CDR2 FQGNSA.

The rearrangement uses TRBV15 and TRBJ1-4; D may be TRBD1 (6 bases). V gave up 2 bases and J gave up 0 bases, with 13 bases separating them. CDR1 and CDR2 (germline): LNHNV, YYDKDF (reference sequence). The CDR3 runs to 17 residues. The CDR3 nucleotides are TGTGCCACCAGCAGACAATTCGGGACATCAACTAATGAAAAACTGTTTTTT. This translates into CATSRQFGTSTNEKLFF.

This clone was picked up many times. The genes are TRBV27 and TRBJ1-2; TRBD1 agrees at 7 bases. This CDR3 region has 13 residues. Looked up from germline, CDR1 is MNHEY and CDR2 is SMNVEV (reference sequence). Germline trimming cut 5 bases from V and 9 bases from J; bases unmatched to any gene: 9. CDR3 nucleotides: TGTGCCAGCAGTCAACGACAGGGCGCACGCTACACCTTC. This gives the protein CASSQRQGARYTF.

This clone showed up just a few times. V and J are TRBV4-2 and TRBJ1-1; 8 nucleotides align to TRBD1. V shed 7 bases and J 0 bases; nucleotides not matched to a gene: 10. Germline V lookup: CDR1 LGHNA, CDR2 YNFKEQ. CDR3 length: 16 residues. CDR3 in amino acids: CASIPGTGVMNTEAFF. The CDR3, as DNA: TGTGCCAGCATCCCCGGGACAGGAGTCATGAACACTGAAGCTTTCTTT.

This clone appeared once. The chain employs TRBV12-3 or TRBV12-4 and TRBJ1-4; no reliable D call. The CDR3 consists of 12 residues. Trimming pared 4 bases from V and 6 bases from J, leaving 6 bases between. This CDR3 is CASSSRDEKLFF. The CDR3 nucleotides are TGTGCCAGCAGTTCAAGAGATGAAAAACTGTTTTTT.